Presented here are 9 T cell receptor beta chains from one specimen sequenced in a study of T-cell memory formation after mild COVID-19. TCRdb analysed the 5' RACE reads with MiXCR anew, one entry per CDR3 protein. The sample records roughly 310,000 distinct CDR3 sequences, about a sixth being singletons. Sample: PBMCs or a T cell subset sorted from them (not recorded which). These receptors were collected from a young man who had mild COVID-19 (a few samples of this study predate the infection). Cell type and time point are not known.

This chain joins TRBV7-2 and TRBJ2-7, with 7 nucleotides matching TRBD2. The CDR3 contains 15 residues. Germline trimming cut 3 bases from V and 0 bases from J; bases unmatched to any gene: 5. Germline loops: CDR1 SGHTA, CDR2 FQGNSA. This chain's CDR3 is CASSLGGVLSYEQYV. In DNA form, the CDR3 reads TGTGCCAGCAGCTTGGGGGGGGTACTCTCCTACGAGCAGTACGTC.

This clonotype was observed a few times. The DNA of the CDR3 is TGTGCCAGCAGCGGGGACACGTCCTACGAGCAGTACGTC. It encodes CASSGDTSYEQYV. The chain carries TRBV11-1 and TRBJ2-7, with D possibly being TRBD1 (6 bases). Germline CDR1 is SGHAT and CDR2 is FQDESV (reference sequence). Trimming left V 5 bases short and J 1 base short, with 9 bases between. The CDR3 is made up of 13 amino acids.

CDR3 protein: CASSYQGGRRQPQHF. As DNA, the CDR3 is TGTGCCAGCAGTTACCAGGGTGGACGGCGGCAGCCCCAGCATTTT. The rearrangement joins TRBV6-2 or TRBV6-3 to TRBJ1-5, with D perhaps matching TRBD1 (5 bases). The germline V gene encodes CDR1 MNHEY and CDR2 SVGEGT. Deletions cut 2 bases from V and 7 bases from J, with 15 bases between. The CDR3 is made up of 15 amino acids.

The table lists this clonotype with a few counts. V and J are TRBV5-1 and TRBJ1-1; D is undetermined. Germline values: CDR1 SGHRS, CDR2 YFSETQ. V was clipped by 2 bases and J by 4 bases, with 12 bases between them. This CDR3 spans 14 amino acids. CDR3 DNA: TGCGCCAGCAGCTTCAGTGTAGGAAGCACTGAAGCTTTCTTT. This encodes CASSFSVGSTEAFF.

There are a few counts of this clonotype. This chain links TRBV12-3 or TRBV12-4 with TRBJ2-1; D is possibly TRBD2 (7 bases). Between the trimmed V and J ends, which lost 5 bases and 4 bases, there was a span of 15 bases. This CDR3 region has 15 residues. The CDR3 region is CASSPRGALYNEQFF. For the CDR3, the DNA is TGTGCCAGCAGTCCCCGGGGGGCCCTGTACAATGAGCAGTTCTTC.

V gene TRBV29-1 combines with J gene TRBJ1-2; D is perhaps TRBD1 (5 bases). The CDR3 is made up of 14 amino acids. CDR1 and CDR2 (germline): SQVTM, ANQGSEA. Between the trimmed V and J ends, which lost 4 bases and 4 bases, there was a span of 16 bases. CDR3: CSVAETWGGYGYTF. The CDR3 nucleotides read TGCAGCGTTGCAGAAACGTGGGGGGGCTATGGCTACACCTTC.

This clonotype was seen many times. J is TRBJ1-1 and V is TRBV29-1, with D maybe TRBD1 (5 bases). The V gene lost 1 base and the J gene lost 2 bases, with 8 bases spanning the gap. Germline CDR1 and CDR2: SQVTM and ANQGSEA. The CDR3 totals 13 residues. As DNA, the CDR3 is TGCAGCGTTGAAGGGCAGGGCAACACTGAAGCTTTCTTT. The encoded protein is CSVEGQGNTEAFF.

CDR3 protein: CASRTGAGTEAFF. The CDR3 DNA reads as TGCGCCAGCAGGACCGGGGCGGGGACTGAAGCTTTCTTT. V gene TRBV5-1 combines with J gene TRBJ1-1; D possibly corresponds to TRBD1 (5 bases). Germline V gene lookup returns CDR1 SGHRS and CDR2 YFSETQ. The CDR3 is 13 residues long. V was trimmed by 5 bases and J by 5 bases, leaving 13 bases between them.

The table lists this clonotype with many counts. The chain recombines TRBV3-1 with TRBJ1-2; D not certain. The CDR3 covers 13 residues. Deletions cut 6 bases from V and 0 bases from J, with 8 bases between. Germline CDR1 is LGHDT and CDR2 is YNNKEL (reference sequence). CDR3 DNA: TGTGCCAGCAGGGGCGGAACTAACTATGGCTACACCTTC. Its translation is CASRGGTNYGYTF. Variable domain in full (rest from reference TRBV3-1 and TRBJ1-2): DTAVSQTPKYLVTQMGNDKSIKCEQNLGHDTMYWYKQDSKKFLKIMFSYNNKELIINETVPNRFSPKSPDKAHLNLHINSLELGDSAVYFCASRGGTNYGYTFGSGTRLTVV.